These 25 T cell receptor beta chains originate from one sample sequenced in a study of CD8 T cells in ankylosing spondylitis. TCRdb recomputed calls from the 5' RACE reads with MiXCR, one row per CDR3 protein. The repertoire holds more than 110,000 distinct CDR3 sequences, with approximately 8.4% as singletons. The sequenced sample consisted of synovial fluid, either unsorted or a sorted T cell fraction (not recorded which). The receptors originated from a male donor with ankylosing spondylitis.

Only a few counts were recorded for this clonotype. The chain joins TRBV24-1 to TRBJ2-3, with no clear D. Trimming took 3 bases from V and 0 from J, leaving 6 bases between them. CDR1 and CDR2 (germline): KGHDR, SFDVKD. The CDR3 runs 14 residues. The DNA of the CDR3 is TGTGCCACCAGTGATCCCGAGAGCACAGATACGCAGTATTTT. Protein: CATSDPESTDTQYF.

The rearrangement joins TRBV6-1 to TRBJ2-2; 9 positions agree with TRBD2. Germline V gene data show CDR1 as MNHNS and CDR2 as SASEGT. J was trimmed by 5 bases and V by 6 bases; bases with no gene match: 7. CDR3 length equals 15 residues. CDR3 nucleotide sequence: TGTGCCAGCAGGGTGAGGCTAGCGGGAACCGGGGAGCTGTTTTTT. As protein: CASRVRLAGTGELFF.

This clonotype has more than one count but fewer than ten. J is TRBJ2-3 and V is TRBV5-1, with TRBD2 as a possible D gene (7 bases). Germline values: CDR1 SGHRS, CDR2 YFSETQ. V lost 0 bases and J lost 0, with 14 bases in between. This CDR3 comprises 17 residues. The CDR3 region has the DNA TGCGCCAGCAGCTTGGGAGGGGGGGACTTCAGCACAGATACGCAGTATTTT. Encoded protein: CASSLGGGDFSTDTQYF.

This clonotype came up many times. The CDR3 nucleotides read TGTGCCAGCAGCGCCGGACAGGAGGGTGAGCAGTTCTTC. It translates to CASSAGQEGEQFF. This rearrangement joins TRBV11-2 to TRBJ2-1; D possibly corresponds to TRBD1 (7 bases). Trimming took 5 bases from V and 9 from J, leaving 14 bases between them. Germline lookup yields CDR1 SGHAT and CDR2 FQNNGV. The CDR3 loop spans 13 amino acids.

The chain joins TRBV7-2 to TRBJ2-1; 10 nucleotides line up with TRBD2. The V segment lost 8 bases and the J segment 9 bases; nucleotides outside the gene matches: 7. The CDR3 is made up of 13 amino acids. Germline CDR1 and CDR2: SGHTA and FQGNSA. Here the CDR3 DNA reads TGTGCCAGCGCTAGCGGGAGTTTCTCTGAGCAGTTCTTC. This encodes CASASGSFSEQFF. The full variable domain, in which reference TRBV7-2 and TRBJ2-1 provide the parts outside the CDR3, is GAGVSQSPSNKVTEKGKDVELRCDPISGHTALYWYRQSLGQGLEFLIYFQGNSAPDKSGLPSDRFSAERTGGSVSTLTIQRTQQEDSAVYLCASASGSFSEQFFGPGTRLTVL.

This clonotype appeared many times. The V call is TRBV5-1, the J call TRBJ1-5; D might be TRBD1 (5 bases). The CDR3 is made up of 14 amino acids. V was pared by 4 bases and J by 7 bases, with 15 bases between. Germline CDR1 and CDR2: SGHRS and YFSETQ. CDR3 protein: CASSPSGGGQPQHF. The CDR3 DNA follows: TGCGCCAGCAGCCCCTCCGGGGGGGGGCAGCCCCAGCATTTT.

This clonotype was seen repeatedly, ten times or more. The genes are TRBV7-2 and TRBJ2-7; no reliable D call. This CDR3 region has 12 residues. The germline gives CDR1 SGHTA, CDR2 FQGNSA. Trimming removed 5 bases at V and 1 base at J, with 6 bases between. CDR3 coding DNA: TGTGCCAGCAGCATACTGTCCTACGAGCAGTACTTC. This sequence encodes CASSILSYEQYF.

This clonotype was observed at least ten times. In DNA, the CDR3 is TGCAGTGTTTCGGGACAGGGACGGTCCGGGGAGCTGTTTTTT. It codes for CSVSGQGRSGELFF. The V gene is TRBV20-1, the J gene TRBJ2-2; 9 nucleotides line up with TRBD1. In germline, CDR1 is DFQATT, CDR2 SNEGSKA (reference sequence). The length of the CDR3 is 14 residues. V lost 7 bases, J lost 6 bases, and 9 bases stayed unmatched.

This clonotype was recorded at least ten times. The V gene is TRBV6-1, the J gene TRBJ1-5, with D maybe TRBD1 (5 bases). This CDR3 is 14 amino acids long. Trimming cost V 8 bases and J 1 base, with 12 bases left between them. Per germline, CDR1 MNHNS and CDR2 SASEGT. DNA for the CDR3: TGTGCCAGCCAGGGATGGGGGAGCAATCAGCCCCAGCATTTT. Translated: CASQGWGSNQPQHF.

Ten or more counts support this clonotype. This chain connects TRBV6-1 to TRBJ2-2; D might be TRBD1 or TRBD2, each matching 5 bases. There are 16 residues in the CDR3. Per the germline V gene, CDR1 is MNHNS and CDR2 is SASEGT. Trimming removed 6 bases at V and 7 bases at J, with 21 bases between. CDR3 sequence reads: CASREPGRSIFGELFF. DNA for the CDR3: TGTGCCAGCAGGGAGCCGGGACGTTCCATTTTCGGGGAGCTGTTTTTT.

This clonotype has a handful of counts. The rearrangement links TRBV7-2 to TRBJ2-3; D may be TRBD1 or TRBD2 (7 bases each). V lost 4 bases to trimming and J lost 0 bases, with 11 bases between them. CDR1 SGHTA and CDR2 FQGNSA come from the germline V gene. This CDR3 contains 15 residues. The CDR3 nucleotides read TGTGCCAGCAGCTCCCAGGGGGGGAGCACAGATACGCAGTATTTT. As protein: CASSSQGGSTDTQYF.

The chain employs TRBV20-1 and TRBJ2-1; no clear D gene. Germline values: CDR1 DFQATT, CDR2 SNEGSKA (reference sequence). Trimming stripped 2 bases from V and 2 bases from J, with 13 bases between. There are 15 residues in the CDR3. CDR3 DNA: TGCAGTGCTAGAAAAGGCAACCAGGCCTACAATGAGCAGTTCTTC. Protein sequence: CSARKGNQAYNEQFF.

This clonotype was seen ten or more times. J is TRBJ1-1 and V is TRBV7-2; no reliable D call. V was trimmed by 2 bases and J by 0 bases, leaving 7 bases between them. Per germline, CDR1 SGHTA and CDR2 FQGNSA. The CDR3 has 14 residues. In nucleotides, the CDR3 is TGTGCCAGCAGCTTAATGTCCTTGAACACTGAAGCTTTCTTT. Amino acids: CASSLMSLNTEAFF. The full variable domain, completed using reference TRBV7-2 and TRBJ1-1, is GAGVSQSPSNKVTEKGKDVELRCDPISGHTALYWYRQSLGQGLEFLIYFQGNSAPDKSGLPSDRFSAERTGGSVSTLTIQRTQQEDSAVYLCASSLMSLNTEAFFGQGTRLTVV.

The table lists this clonotype with many counts. This chain connects TRBV11-2 to TRBJ2-1, with 7 bases that match TRBD2. V trimming: 7 bases; J trimming: 3 bases; junction bases outside the gene matches: 3. Germline values: CDR1 SGHAT, CDR2 FQNNGV. The CDR3 has 13 residues. CDR3 coding DNA: TGTGCCAGCACTAGCGGAATCTACAATGAGCAGTTCTTC. Protein: CASTSGIYNEQFF.

This clonotype was counted between two and nine times. The chain uses TRBV9 and TRBJ1-2; TRBD1 matches at 12 bases. Looked up from germline, CDR1 is SGDLS and CDR2 is YYNGEE. J gave up 2 bases and V 4 bases, and 3 bases lay outside the gene matches. The CDR3 contains 15 residues. CDR3 DNA sequence: TGTGCCAGCAGCAAAGGGACAGGGGGCAACTATGGCTACACCTTC. This translates into CASSKGTGGNYGYTF.

V is TRBV5-6 and J is TRBJ2-2; maybe TRBD2 (6 bases). CDR1 SGHDT and CDR2 YYEEEE come from the germline V gene. The V end lost 3 bases, the J end lost 0 bases, and 12 bases lay between the germline ends. The CDR3 sequence is 16 residues long. The CDR3 nucleotides are TGTGCCAGCAGCTACTTAGCGGCGGCGAACACCGGGGAGCTGTTTTTT. It is translated as CASSYLAAANTGELFF.

This chain joins TRBV20-1 and TRBJ1-1, with a tentative D call TRBD1 (5 bases). The CDR3 contains 15 residues. The germline gives CDR1 DFQATT, CDR2 SNEGSKA (reference sequence). Trimming shortened V by 1 base and J by 3 bases, and 15 bases separated the two germline ends. CDR3 protein: CSARGQGSFDTEAFF. In DNA, the CDR3 is TGCAGTGCTAGAGGTCAGGGAAGTTTTGACACTGAAGCTTTCTTT.

This clonotype was seen at least ten times. The chain links TRBV4-1 to TRBJ2-2; D gene uncertain. This CDR3 contains 13 residues. Germline lookup yields CDR1 MGHRA and CDR2 YSYEKL. The ends were cut back, 1 base at V and 5 bases at J, with 5 bases in the middle. CDR3 nucleotide sequence: TGCGCCAGCAGCCAAGTCCGTACCGGGGAGCTGTTTTTT. Its protein is CASSQVRTGELFF.

The chain carries TRBV6-1 and TRBJ2-1; D is unclear. V was trimmed by 6 bases and J by 0 bases, leaving 12 bases between them. Germline values: CDR1 MNHNS, CDR2 SASEGT. The CDR3 extends over 15 amino acids. CDR3 bases: TGTGCCAGCAGGGAACTCTCGACCTCCTACAATGAGCAGTTCTTC. Its protein product is CASRELSTSYNEQFF.

This clonotype was recorded many times. This chain joins TRBV2 and TRBJ2-3; 9 positions agree with TRBD2. The CDR3 length is 19 residues. CDR1 and CDR2 from the germline V gene are SNHLY and FYNNEI. The V gene end was trimmed by 4 bases and the J gene end by 0 bases; junction bases not matched to a gene: 14. This chain's CDR3 is CASSVWTSASFTSTDTQYF. DNA for the CDR3: TGTGCCAGCAGTGTTTGGACTAGCGCGTCATTCACTAGCACAGATACGCAGTATTTT.

The table lists this clonotype with many counts. The chain combines TRBV7-9 with TRBJ2-1; 7 bases fit TRBD2. V trimming: 5 bases; J trimming: 9 bases; junction bases outside the gene matches: 16. Germline CDR1 and CDR2: SEHNR and FQNEAQ (reference sequence). The CDR3 extends over 16 amino acids. CDR3 nucleotides: TGTGCCAGCAGCCAAATATTCGGCGGGGAGGGACGTGAGCAGTTCTTC. It encodes CASSQIFGGEGREQFF.

This clonotype was recorded a few times. The chain is built from TRBV5-6 and TRBJ2-2; possible D gene TRBD2, 6 bases. The CDR3 is made up of 13 amino acids. Per the germline V gene, CDR1 is SGHDT and CDR2 is YYEEEE. Trimming left V 4 bases short and J 7 bases short, with 11 bases between. CDR3 nucleotide sequence: TGTGCCAGCAGCATTGGGGGGAACGGGGAGCTGTTTTTT. This translates into CASSIGGNGELFF.

A few counts support this clonotype. The chain links TRBV20-1 to TRBJ2-1, with D tentatively TRBD1 (6 bases). The CDR3 is made up of 11 amino acids. CDR1 and CDR2 from the germline V gene are DFQATT and SNEGSKA (reference sequence). Trimming took off 4 bases at V and 6 bases at J, with 7 bases between the two ends. Here the CDR3 reads CSATQGNEQFF. The CDR3 nucleotides read TGCAGTGCTACACAGGGCAATGAGCAGTTCTTC.

In its sample, this clonotype was seen a few times. This chain connects TRBV5-1 to TRBJ2-1; no definite D call. This CDR3 has 15 amino acids. The V gene lost 1 base and the J gene lost 2 bases, with 10 bases spanning the gap. From germline, CDR1 is SGHRS and CDR2 YFSETQ. In DNA, the CDR3 is TGCGCCAGCAGCTTGTCTATTTTCACCTACAATGAGCAGTTCTTC. Translated: CASSLSIFTYNEQFF.

The CDR3 region has the DNA TGTGCCAGCGGCCCTGGACCCTTCAGAGATACGCAGTATTTT. Its translation: CASGPGPFRDTQYF. J is TRBJ2-3 and V is TRBV2; D unclear. Trimming pared 8 bases from V and 5 bases from J, leaving 17 bases between. CDR3 length: 14 residues. In germline, CDR1 is SNHLY, CDR2 FYNNEI.